The rows below give T cell receptor beta chains drawn from one sample of a study of metastatic and nonmetastatic thyroid tumors. TCRdb re-processed the PCR reads through MiXCR. The repertoire holds 35,000 to 50,000 clones, with roughly 12% as singletons. Specimen: blood. The receptors shown here come from a female donor with papillary thyroid cancer or a benign thyroid nodule (not recorded which). Some clones in this sample may be carry-over from other donors' samples. Both conserved end residues are part of each CDR3. The D gene is left open where the match is weak. Clone sizes are given selectively: once, few, many, or a class where the clone is expanded.

v_call,clone_size,d_call,j_call,cdr3_aa,cdr3_nt
TRBV27,many,TRBD2,TRBJ2-7,CASRPYREVDEQYF,TGTGCCAGCAGGCCTTACCGGGAGGTTGACGAGCAGTACTTC
TRBV5-1,.,TRBD2,TRBJ2-2,CASSSTSVRHGELFF,TGCGCCAGCAGCTCGACTAGCGTGAGGCACGGTGAGCTGTTTTTT
TRBV15,many,.,TRBJ1-6,CATSREGGNSPLHF,TGTGCCACCAGCAGAGAGGGGGGCAATTCACCCCTCCACTTT
TRBV29-1,many,.,TRBJ2-1,CSAYSLNNEQFF,TGCAGCGCCTACTCCTTGAACAATGAGCAGTTCTTC
TRBV11-2,many,TRBD2,TRBJ2-1,CASSFRTGGDENEQFF,TGTGCCAGCAGCTTTCGTACGGGAGGGGATGAGAATGAGCAGTTCTTC
TRBV5-5,many,.,TRBJ1-2,CASSPTGDGYTF,TGTGCCAGCAGCCCGACAGGTGATGGCTACACCTTC
TRBV28,.,.,TRBJ1-1,CASSWTAFEAFF,TGTGCCAGCAGTTGGACAGCGTTTGAGGCTTTCTTT
TRBV30,.,.,TRBJ1-3,CAWRGTGYSGNTIYF,TGTGCCTGGAGAGGGACGGGGTACTCTGGAAACACCATATATTTT
TRBV30,.,.,TRBJ1-2,CAWSQFGGGGYTF,TGTGCCTGGAGTCAGTTTGGCGGCGGTGGCTACACCTTC
TRBV28,.,TRBD2,TRBJ2-2,CASSLNREGLWRLELFF,TGTGCCAGCAGTTTAAATCGGGAGGGCCTTTGGAGGCTGGAGCTGTTTTTT
TRBV5-8,many,.,TRBJ1-2,CASSLERPRYGYTF,TGTGCCAGCAGCTTGGAACGGCCACGCTATGGCTACACCTTC
TRBV12-3/TRBV12-4,few,.,TRBJ2-6,CASTSTGAGSNVLTF,TGTGCCAGCACTTCAACTGGTGCTGGGTCCAACGTCCTGACTTTC
TRBV11-2,many,TRBD2,TRBJ2-2,CASSRGLAGVDMGELFF,TGTGCCAGCAGCCGAGGACTAGCGGGAGTGGATATGGGGGAGCTGTTTTTT
TRBV5-4,.,TRBD2,TRBJ2-1,CASSFSSGTQFF,TGTGCCAGCAGCTTTTCTAGCGGGACCCAGTTCTTC
TRBV3-1,many,TRBD1,TRBJ2-1,CASSPGTGAFNEQFF,TGTGCCAGCAGCCCCGGGACAGGGGCTTTCAATGAGCAGTTCTTC
TRBV9,many,TRBD2,TRBJ2-3,CASSAGTSGLTDTQYF,TGTGCCAGCAGCGCGGGGACTAGCGGGCTCACAGATACGCAGTATTTT
TRBV18,many,.,TRBJ1-2,CASSPKRWTQGFGYTF,TGTGCCAGCTCACCGAAACGGTGGACACAGGGTTTTGGCTACACCTTC
TRBV19,many,.,TRBJ2-7,CASSEVRGYEQYF,TGTGCCAGTAGTGAGGTCAGGGGTTACGAGCAGTACTTC
TRBV4-1,many,TRBD2,TRBJ2-7,CASSQAAGLAEAYEQYF,TGCGCCAGCAGCCAAGCGGCGGGACTAGCGGAGGCCTACGAGCAGTACTTC
TRBV18,.,.,TRBJ1-5,CASSPGSYNQPQHF,TGTGCCAGCTCACCTGGCTCGTATAATCAGCCCCAGCATTTT
TRBV12-3/TRBV12-4,many,.,TRBJ2-5,CASRTEAGTQETQYF,TGTGCCAGCAGGACTGAGGCAGGGACCCAAGAGACCCAGTACTTC
TRBV7-9,many,.,TRBJ2-1,CASSPRSGLTPYNEQFF,TGTGCCAGCAGCCCTAGGAGCGGGCTCACACCCTACAATGAGCAGTTCTTC
TRBV28,few,.,TRBJ1-1,CASSFAGGHGARAEAFF,TGTGCCAGCAGTTTCGCGGGGGGACATGGGGCTCGGGCCGAAGCTTTCTTT
TRBV18,many,.,TRBJ2-5,CASSSQETQYF,TGTGCCAGCTCATCGCAAGAGACCCAGTACTTC
TRBV5-1,.,.,TRBJ1-4,CASSPFWSRVTNEKLFF,TGCGCCAGCAGCCCCTTTTGGAGCAGGGTCACTAATGAAAAACTGTTTTTT
TRBV14,many,.,TRBJ1-1,CASSRFQENTEAFF,TGTGCCAGCAGCCGATTCCAGGAGAACACTGAAGCTTTCTTT
TRBV27,many,TRBD1,TRBJ2-7,CASRGDRRYEQYF,TGTGCCAGCAGGGGGGACAGACGCTACGAGCAGTACTTC
TRBV7-2,many,.,TRBJ2-7,CASSLGPASEQYF,TGTGCCAGCAGCTTAGGTCCCGCGAGCGAGCAGTACTTC
TRBV28,many,.,TRBJ1-1,CASSPTRASNTEAFF,TGTGCCAGCAGTCCAACCAGGGCGTCGAACACTGAAGCTTTCTTT
TRBV19,many,TRBD1,TRBJ1-4,CASSAGWTGGEEKLFF,TGTGCCAGTAGTGCGGGATGGACAGGGGGCGAGGAAAAACTGTTTTTT
TRBV24-1,many,.,TRBJ1-2,CATSRDGNYGYTF,TGTGCCACCAGTCGGGACGGTAACTATGGCTACACCTTC
TRBV5-6,.,.,TRBJ2-5,CASSRDPLVPITRETQYF,TGTGCCAGCAGCCGAGACCCCTTAGTACCCATAACACGAGAGACCCAGTACTTC
TRBV28,many,TRBD1,TRBJ2-1,CASSHSILDRVREQFF,TGTGCCAGCAGCCATTCAATTCTGGACAGGGTTCGTGAGCAGTTCTTC
TRBV15,many,.,TRBJ1-2,CATSRDRDMANYGYTF,TGTGCCACCAGCAGAGATCGGGACATGGCTAACTATGGCTACACCTTC
TRBV6-5,few,.,TRBJ1-5,CASSYSRDQPQHF,TGTGCCAGCAGTTACTCAAGGGATCAGCCCCAGCATTTT
TRBV29-1,many,.,TRBJ1-1,CSVEDATAREAFF,TGCAGCGTTGAAGATGCGACAGCGCGTGAAGCTTTCTTT
TRBV19,many,.,TRBJ1-1,CASIGERGEAFF,TGTGCCAGTATTGGGGAACGGGGTGAAGCTTTCTTT
TRBV6-1,medium-sized,.,TRBJ2-2,CASSLISNTGELFF,TGTGCCAGCAGTTTAATAAGTAACACCGGGGAGCTGTTTTTT
TRBV20-1,few,.,TRBJ2-7,CSASPASYEQYF,TGCAGTGCTAGCCCAGCCTCCTACGAGCAGTACTTC
TRBV28,medium-sized,TRBD1,TRBJ1-2,CASSFGTGWSGYTF,TGTGCCAGCAGTTTCGGGACAGGGTGGAGTGGCTACACCTTC
TRBV6-1,medium-sized,TRBD1,TRBJ2-7,CASSPLDRDYEQYF,TGTGCCAGCAGTCCATTGGACAGGGACTACGAGCAGTACTTC
TRBV12-3/TRBV12-4,many,.,TRBJ2-7,CASSLSDYEQYF,TGTGCCAGCAGTTTATCCGACTACGAGCAGTACTTC
TRBV27,few,.,TRBJ2-7,CASSVTFHSYEQYF,TGTGCCAGCAGTGTGACATTTCACTCCTACGAGCAGTACTTC
TRBV3-1,.,.,TRBJ2-7,CASSQVVGLRNKQYF,TGTGCCAGCAGCCAAGTGGTGGGTCTCCGTAACAAGCAGTACTTC
TRBV2,.,TRBD2,TRBJ2-1,CASSERLAGDSFF,TGTGCCAGCAGTGAACGACTAGCGGGAGATAGTTTCTTC
TRBV12-3/TRBV12-4,many,.,TRBJ2-7,CASSFPQGGEQYF,TGTGCCAGCAGTTTCCCACAGGGTGGAGAGCAGTACTTC
TRBV12-3/TRBV12-4,.,TRBD2,TRBJ2-2,CASSLVGGSGELFF,TGTGCCAGCAGTTTAGTGGGGGGGTCCGGCGAGCTGTTTTTT
TRBV3-1,many,.,TRBJ2-3,CASSQVPDTQYF,TGTGCCAGCAGCCAAGTACCGGATACGCAGTATTTT
TRBV28,medium-sized,TRBD2,TRBJ2-7,CASSLTVSLAGTSYEQYF,TGTGCCAGCAGTCTCACCGTATCACTAGCGGGTACCTCCTACGAGCAGTACTTC
TRBV6-1,many,.,TRBJ1-2,CASTKREYAGLSDGYTF,TGTGCCAGCACGAAGCGGGAATACGCGGGCTTGAGCGATGGCTACACCTTC
TRBV15,many,.,TRBJ2-3,CATSRAVGGTDTQYF,TGTGCCACCAGCAGAGCAGTGGGGGGCACAGATACGCAGTATTTT
TRBV2,.,TRBD2,TRBJ2-7,CASSPSGGAYEQQYF,TGTGCCAGCAGCCCTAGCGGGGGCGCCTACGAGCAGCAGTACTTC
TRBV30,.,.,TRBJ2-2,CAWRLSRTTGELFF,TGTGCCTGGAGGCTCTCCAGGACCACCGGTGAGCTGTTTTTT
TRBV20-1,many,TRBD1,TRBJ1-5,CSARPPGGQAIIQPQHF,TGCAGTGCTAGACCCCCAGGGGGACAGGCGATTATTCAGCCCCAGCATTTT